Below are 5 T cell receptor beta chains sequenced from a single sample in a study of vaccination effects on CD4 cells after COVID-19. Their specific antigens are unknown. Expansion of antigen-specific CD4+ T cells with viral peptide pools was carried out by the ViraFEST assay before sequencing. Following 10 days of culture, CD4+ T cells were isolated. Absence of prior SARS-CoV-2 infection characterized the vaccine recipients, who showed negative nucleocapsid antibodies. Using immunoSEQ multiplex PCR, the repertoire was profiled, and TCRdb retains in-frame clones only, with some absent. The data contain roughly 25,000 clones, around 70% of them singletons. The sample in question was CD4+ T cells from PBMCs cultured with SARS-CoV-2 spike peptides, obtained before COVID-19 vaccination. Receptors originate from a human donor who received a COVID-19 vaccine.

This clone was seen a few times. The chain links TRBV3-1 (or the pseudogene TRBV3-2) to TRBJ2-7; possibly TRBD1 for D (6 bases). CDR3 size: 16 residues. Trimming left V 0 bases short and J 1 base short, with 13 bases between. Germline V CDR1 and CDR2: LGHDT, YNNKEL (reference sequence). CDR3: CASSQEEGVRSYEQYF. CDR3 DNA: TGTGCCAGCAGCCAAGAAGAGGGGGTTCGTTCCTACGAGCAGTACTTC.

The rearrangement uses TRBV6-5 and TRBJ2-7; D not certain. Trimming removed 5 bases at V and 6 bases at J, with 11 bases between. CDR1 MNHEY and CDR2 SVGAGI come from the germline V gene. The CDR3 spans 12 residues. The CDR3 loop is CASSPAATEQYF. CDR3 DNA: TGTGCCAGCAGTCCGGCAGCTACCGAGCAGTACTTC.

This clone came up once. CDR3 nucleotide sequence: TGCAGCGTTGCTCCTAGCACAGATACGCAGTATTTT. Its translation is CSVAPSTDTQYF. The genes are TRBV29-1 and TRBJ2-3; D not certain. Trimming removed 4 bases at V and 0 bases at J, with 5 bases between. This CDR3 region has 12 residues. From germline, CDR1 is SQVTM and CDR2 ANQGSEA.

This clone showed up just a few times. The chain links TRBV11-2 to TRBJ2-7, with D perhaps TRBD2 (6 bases). Looked up from germline, CDR1 is SGHAT and CDR2 is FQNNGV. This CDR3 region has 13 residues. V lost 2 bases and J lost 8, with 13 bases in between. The CDR3 region has the DNA TGTGCCAGCAGCTTAAGGGGACTCGGCAAGCAGTACTTC. Translated, it gives CASSLRGLGKQYF. Variable domain in full (rest from reference TRBV11-2 and TRBJ2-7): EAGVAQSPRYKIIEKRQSVAFWCNPISGHATLYWYQQILGQGPKLLIQFQNNGVVDDSQLPKDRFSAERLKGVDSTLKIQPAKLEDSAVYLCASSLRGLGKQYFGPGTRLTVT.

The V call is TRBV3-1 (or the pseudogene TRBV3-2), the J call TRBJ2-3, with a weak D call TRBD2 (6 bases). The CDR3 extends over 17 amino acids. Germline loops: CDR1 LGHDT, CDR2 YNNKEL (reference sequence). Trimming shortened V by 0 bases and J by 1 base, and 14 bases separated the two germline ends. Written as DNA, the CDR3 is TGTGCCAGCAGCCAAGATCTGGGGGACTCCGGCACAGATACGCAGTATTTT. Amino acid sequence: CASSQDLGDSGTDTQYF.